The 24 T cell receptor beta chains below all came from one sample that was sequenced in a study of beta chain features in type 1 diabetes. General study results and limits: Patients with Type 1 diabetes showed moderately but significantly shorter TCRB CDR3s in all four CD4+ subsets.

Every bit of the isolated RNA underwent reverse transcription, so sequencing read expressed TCRB transcripts. Generated by immunoSEQ multiplex PCR, the TCRdb table keeps only in-frame clones and is missing some. The sample contains 150,000 to 200,000 clones, roughly 60% of which appear only once. Antigens of these TCRs are unknown. The sequencing sample was made of naive CD4+ T cells from blood. These receptors were collected from a man aged 25-40 years with type 1 diabetes.

This clone was recorded a few times. The J gene is TRBJ2-4, the V gene TRBV29-1; D may be TRBD1 or TRBD2 (5 bases each). From germline, CDR1 is SQVTM and CDR2 ANQGSEA. This CDR3 has 13 residues. V was pared by 7 bases and J by 0 bases, with 10 bases between. The CDR3 region is CSARGVAKNIQYF. Written as DNA, the CDR3 is TGCAGCGCCCGAGGGGTAGCCAAAAACATTCAGTACTTC.

A few counts support this clone. This sequence joins TRBV27 and TRBJ1-6, with unresolved D. Trimming took off 4 bases at V and 10 bases at J, with 8 bases between the two ends. The CDR3 extends over 12 amino acids. The germline V gene has CDR1 MNHEY and CDR2 SMNVEV (reference sequence). CDR3 loop: CASSSEVSPLHF. The DNA for the CDR3 is TGTGCCAGCAGTTCAGAGGTCTCACCCCTCCACTTT.

V is TRBV9 and J is TRBJ1-6, with TRBD1 matching over 7 bases. The germline V gene encodes CDR1 SGDLS and CDR2 YYNGEE. The CDR3 consists of 14 residues. With 1 base clipped from V and 8 bases from J, the junction kept 3 bases outside the gene matches. The CDR3 reads CASSVKGGDSPLHF. CDR3 sequence (DNA): TGTGCCAGCAGCGTAAAAGGGGGCGATTCACCCCTCCACTTT.

This chain joins TRBV30 and TRBJ2-7; D not resolved. Germline V gives CDR1 GTSNPN, CDR2 SVGIG (reference sequence). Trimming took 1 base from V and 6 from J, leaving 7 bases between them. CDR3 length: 11 amino acids. CDR3 coding DNA: TGTGCCTGGAGTGGGTATGCCGAGCAGTACTTC. Translating it yields CAWSGYAEQYF.

The chain employs TRBV7-2 and TRBJ2-5; tentatively, D is TRBD1 (5 bases). Between the trimmed V and J ends, which lost 3 bases and 5 bases, there was a span of 13 bases. Germline V lookup: CDR1 SGHTA, CDR2 FQGNSA. There are 14 residues in the CDR3. CDR3 nucleotide sequence: TGTGCCAGCAGCTTTGTTCAGGGCCCCGAGACCCAGTACTTC. Translated, it gives CASSFVQGPETQYF.

The chain uses TRBV30 and TRBJ1-1; D unresolved. CDR1 and CDR2 from the germline V gene are GTSNPN and SVGIG (reference sequence). This CDR3 is built from 16 residues. Trimming left V 0 bases short and J 2 bases short, with 16 bases between. CDR3 sequence (DNA): TGTGCCTGGAGTGTGGGTTCCGCTACTTCCAACACTGAAGCTTTCTTT. Its protein product is CAWSVGSATSNTEAFF.

The chain uses TRBV27 and TRBJ2-7; the D is unclear. Germline CDR1 MNHEY, CDR2 SMNVEV (reference sequence). The CDR3 sequence is 15 residues long. Trimming pared 6 bases from V and 4 bases from J, leaving 19 bases between. CDR3 region: CASSPRAGLTYEQYF. The CDR3, as DNA: TGTGCCAGCAGCCCTAGGGCCGGGTTGACGTACGAGCAGTACTTC.

This chain joins TRBV29-1 and TRBJ2-5; 12 positions match TRBD1. The CDR3 has 13 amino acids. CDR1 and CDR2 from the germline V gene are SQVTM and ANQGSEA. V was clipped by 6 bases and J by 5 bases; unmatched bases: 4. The DNA of the CDR3 is TGCAGCGTCTGGGACAGGGGGCTGGAGACCCAGTACTTC. Protein product: CSVWDRGLETQYF.

The gene calls are TRBV28 and TRBJ2-5; no reliable D call. Germline CDR1 reads MDHEN; CDR2 reads SYDVKM. The CDR3 loop spans 11 amino acids. V was shortened by 5 bases and J by 3 bases, with 4 bases between the two germline ends. Here the CDR3 reads CASSAEETQYF. The CDR3 DNA follows: TGTGCCAGCAGTGCGGAAGAGACCCAGTACTTC.

This rearrangement joins TRBV28 to TRBJ2-5, with D tentatively TRBD1 (5 bases). The germline V gene encodes CDR1 MDHEN and CDR2 SYDVKM. The CDR3 loop spans 13 amino acids. With 6 bases removed from V and 5 bases from J, the gap between germline ends came to 13 bases. The CDR3: CASRNRQTETQYF. The CDR3 DNA is TGTGCCAGCAGAAACAGACAGACGGAGACCCAGTACTTC. Complete variable domain (other parts from reference TRBV28 and TRBJ2-5): DVKVTQSSRYLVKRTGEKVFLECVQDMDHENMFWYRQDPGLGLRLIYFSYDVKMKEKGDIPEGYSVSREKKERFSLILESASTNQTSMYLCASRNRQTETQYFGPGTRLLVL.

V is TRBV9 and J is TRBJ2-1; tentatively, D is TRBD2 (5 bases). The germline CDR1 and CDR2 sequences are SGDLS and YYNGEE. This CDR3 is 15 amino acids long. Trimming pared 3 bases from V and 9 bases from J, leaving 19 bases between. The CDR3, as DNA: TGTGCCAGCAGCGGTCAAGGTGGAGGACTCAGTGAGCAGTTCTTC. It translates to CASSGQGGGLSEQFF.

The chain employs TRBV7-6 and TRBJ1-2, with no clear D. Germline V lookup: CDR1 SGHVS, CDR2 FNYEAQ. With 1 base removed from V and 2 bases from J, the gap between germline ends came to 11 bases. CDR3 length: 15 amino acids. Here the CDR3 reads CASSLVGQDNYGYTF. For the CDR3, the DNA is TGTGCCAGCAGCTTAGTAGGCCAGGACAACTATGGCTACACCTTC. Full variable domain (remainder filled in from reference TRBV7-6 and TRBJ1-2): GAGVSQSPRYKVTKRGQDVALRCDPISGHVSLYWYRQALGQGPEFLTYFNYEAQQDKSGLPNDRFSAERPEGSISTLTIQRTEQRDSAMYRCASSLVGQDNYGYTFGSGTRLTVV.

This sequence joins TRBV5-6 and TRBJ2-1, with D uncertain. This CDR3 comprises 11 residues. Germline lookup yields CDR1 SGHDT and CDR2 YYEEEE. Trimming shortened V by 2 bases and J by 8 bases, and 5 bases separated the two germline ends. CDR3 nucleotide sequence: TGTGCCAGCAGCTTATTCGATGAGCAGTTCTTC. This sequence encodes CASSLFDEQFF.

The CDR3, as DNA: TGTGCCATCACCGACGGACAGGGGGATCAGCCCCAGCATTTT. Residues: CAITDGQGDQPQHF. V and J are TRBV10-3 and TRBJ1-5; 10 bases are a match to TRBD1. The CDR3 runs 14 residues. V dropped 7 bases and J dropped 5; count of bases not matched to a gene: 5. Germline V gene data show CDR1 as ENHRY and CDR2 as SYGVKD.

This clone was detected only a few times. The rearrangement links TRBV13 to TRBJ1-2; 7 positions match TRBD1. The J segment lost 1 base and the V segment lost 4 bases, leaving 12 bases of the junction unmatched. Germline V gene data show CDR1 as PRHDT and CDR2 as FYEKMQ (reference sequence). The CDR3 covers 17 residues. CDR3 region: CASSSPTGLSLNYGYTF. In DNA form, the CDR3 reads TGTGCCAGCAGCTCCCCGACAGGGCTTAGCCTTAACTATGGCTACACCTTC. Combining the CDR3 with reference TRBV13 and TRBJ1-2 gives the whole variable domain AAGVIQSPRHLIKEKRETATLKCYPIPRHDTVYWYQQGPGQDPQFLISFYEKMQSDKGSIPDRFSAQQFSDYHSELNMSSLELGDSALYFCASSSPTGLSLNYGYTFGSGTRLTVV.

The V and J genes are TRBV30 and TRBJ2-3; 7 bases fit TRBD1. V lost 0 bases and J lost 14; bases outside the gene matches: 5. CDR1 and CDR2 from the germline V gene are GTSNPN and SVGIG (reference sequence). The CDR3 covers 11 residues. The CDR3 protein is CAWSVTGRLYF. Written as DNA, the CDR3 is TGTGCCTGGAGTGTGACAGGGCGGCTGTATTTT.

This clone was counted between two and nine times. The V call is TRBV29-1, the J call TRBJ2-7; D uncertain. The germline CDR1 and CDR2 sequences are SQVTM and ANQGSEA. The ends were cut back, 5 bases at V and 1 base at J, with 9 bases in the middle. There are 12 residues in the CDR3. In nucleotides, the CDR3 is TGCAGCGTTAGGTTTCCTTCCTACGAGCAGTACTTC. It yields the protein CSVRFPSYEQYF.

Only a few counts were recorded for this clone. The chain recombines TRBV9 with TRBJ1-2; a weak D match, TRBD1 (6 bases). V was trimmed by 5 bases and J by 7 bases, leaving 18 bases between them. The length of the CDR3 is 14 residues. Germline-derived CDR1 and CDR2 are SGDLS and YYNGEE. Here the CDR3 DNA reads TGTGCCAGCAGTGGGGGGCGCCTCGCGGCTGGCTACACCTTC. Encoded protein: CASSGGRLAAGYTF.

This sequence joins TRBV29-1 and TRBJ2-7; D may be TRBD2 (5 bases). The CDR3 contains 12 residues. Trimming left V 6 bases short and J 6 bases short, with 15 bases between. Germline CDR1 is SQVTM and CDR2 is ANQGSEA. CDR3 bases: TGCAGCGTGCGGCCCGGGGTAGGCGAGCAGTACTTC. Translated, it gives CSVRPGVGEQYF.

The genes are TRBV14 and TRBJ2-6, with D unclear. Germline-derived CDR1 and CDR2 are SGHDN and FVKESK. The CDR3 runs 17 residues. V lost 3 bases, J lost 0 bases, and 12 bases lay in between. CDR3 in DNA: TGTGCCAGCAGCCAGGGAACGCCCCTCTCTGGGGCCAACGTCCTGACTTTC. Its protein is CASSQGTPLSGANVLTF.

V usage is TRBV7-6 and J usage is TRBJ2-5; 7 bases are shared with TRBD1. V dropped 2 bases and J dropped 5; count of bases not matched to a gene: 2. Germline V gives CDR1 SGHVS, CDR2 FNYEAQ. CDR3 size: 13 residues. The CDR3 reads CASSLTGAETQYF. CDR3 DNA sequence: TGTGCCAGCAGCTTAACAGGGGCGGAGACCCAGTACTTC.

CDR3 amino acids: CASSQGGQGNSPLHF. CDR3 in DNA: TGCGCCAGCAGCCAAGGGGGACAGGGGAATTCACCCCTCCACTTT. The gene calls are TRBV4-3 and TRBJ1-6, with 10 bases lining up with TRBD1. The V gene end was trimmed by 1 base and the J gene end by 7 bases; junction bases not matched to a gene: 1. From germline, CDR1 is LGHNA and CDR2 YSLEER. The CDR3 contains 15 residues.

This clone was observed a handful of times. The chain recombines TRBV30 with TRBJ2-3, with a weak D call TRBD1 (5 bases). The V gene's germline CDR1 is GTSNPN and CDR2 SVGIG (reference sequence). Trimming stripped 2 bases from V and 1 base from J, with 10 bases between. The CDR3 totals 14 residues. The CDR3 coding sequence is TGTGCCTGGAGTATCAGGGAAGGCACAGATACGCAGTATTTT. This sequence encodes CAWSIREGTDTQYF.

This clone has only a few counts. The CDR3 sequence is CASSLFGYPYEQYF. In DNA, the CDR3 is TGTGCCAGCAGCTTATTCGGGTATCCCTACGAGCAGTACTTC. This chain joins TRBV7-2 and TRBJ2-7; D unclear. The germline CDR1 and CDR2 sequences are SGHTA and FQGNSA. V lost 2 bases to trimming and J lost 2 bases, with 10 bases between them. This CDR3 has 14 residues.